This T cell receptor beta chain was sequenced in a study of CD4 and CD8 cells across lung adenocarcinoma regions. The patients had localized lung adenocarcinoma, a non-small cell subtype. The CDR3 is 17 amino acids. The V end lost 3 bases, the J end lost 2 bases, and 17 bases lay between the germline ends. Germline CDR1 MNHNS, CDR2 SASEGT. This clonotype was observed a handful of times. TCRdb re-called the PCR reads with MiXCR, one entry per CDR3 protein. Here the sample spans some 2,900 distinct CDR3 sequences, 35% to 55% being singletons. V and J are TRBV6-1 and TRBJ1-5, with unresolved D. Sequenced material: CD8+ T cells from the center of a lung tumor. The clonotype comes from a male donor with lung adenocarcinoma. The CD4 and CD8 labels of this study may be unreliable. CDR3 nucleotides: TGTGCCAGCAGTGAGAACCTGGGAGAACTGGGCAATCAGCCCCAGCATTTT. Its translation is CASSENLGELGNQPQHF.